One sample yielded the 23 T cell receptor beta chains listed below, sequenced in a study of cytomegalovirus exposure and HLA in healthy donors (TCRdb year 2017). The library was obtained by the immunoSEQ multiplex PCR assay. For the multiplex PCR, a mixture combining 60 forward primers for TCR Vbeta segments and 13 reverse primers for TCR Jbeta segments was used. TCRdb's version of the immuneACCESS table is confined to in-frame rearrangements and falls short of the full clone set. An unresolved V gene accounts for under half of the shortfall where checked; the remainder is of unknown origin. Counted in this sample were some 130,000 clones; roughly 73% of them appeared once. The top ten clones comprise over 1% of the sample. Sequencing input: PBMCs. Receptors were obtained from a woman in her thirties or forties in good health and CMV-seronegative.

The chain links TRBV4-3 to TRBJ1-6, with unresolved D. CDR3 length: 17 residues. With 5 bases removed from V and 0 bases from J, the gap between germline ends came to 14 bases. The germline V gene encodes CDR1 LGHNA and CDR2 YSLEER. The CDR3 DNA sequence: TGCGCCAGCAGCACTTTGGGGAGGAGCTCCTATAATTCACCCCTCCACTTT. It is translated as CASSTLGRSSYNSPLHF.

The chain employs TRBV12-5 and TRBJ2-5, with D possibly TRBD1 on 5 matching bases. Germline values: CDR1 LGHNT, CDR2 FRNRAP. The CDR3 spans 16 residues. V lost 1 base and J lost 0, with 12 bases in between. The CDR3 region is CASGLGQRVDQETQYF. DNA of the CDR3: TGTGCTAGTGGTTTGGGACAGAGAGTAGACCAAGAGACCCAGTACTTC.

The rearrangement links TRBV28 to TRBJ1-5; D is uncertain. CDR1 MDHEN and CDR2 SYDVKM come from the germline V gene. The CDR3 consists of 13 residues. The V and J ends lost 4 bases and 4 bases respectively, with 8 bases between them. The CDR3 DNA is TGTGCCAGCAGTTGGGCACCGAATCAGCCCCAGCATTTT. Translating it yields CASSWAPNQPQHF.

CDR3 loop: CASSPNPRNEKLFF. The CDR3 nucleotides are TGTGCCAGCAGCCCTAACCCTCGAAATGAAAAACTGTTTTTT. This rearrangement joins TRBV7-8 to TRBJ1-4; D not certain. Germline V gene lookup returns CDR1 SGHVS and CDR2 FQNEAQ. V was clipped by 5 bases and J by 5 bases, with 12 bases between them. The CDR3 sequence is 14 residues long.

The CDR3: CASSLSRDNEQFF. DNA of the CDR3: TGCGCCAGCAGCCTTTCTCGCGACAATGAGCAGTTCTTC. The chain recombines TRBV4-1 with TRBJ2-1; no definite D call. This CDR3 contains 13 residues. With 4 bases removed from V and 5 bases from J, the gap between germline ends came to 9 bases. Germline CDR1 and CDR2: MGHRA and YSYEKL.

This clone appeared a single time. The rearrangement uses TRBV7-3 and TRBJ2-2, with D possibly TRBD2 on 7 matching bases. The CDR3 runs 19 residues. Trimming removed 5 bases from V and 7 bases from J, with 29 bases in between. Germline V gene lookup returns CDR1 SGHTA and CDR2 FQGTGA. Here the CDR3 DNA reads TGTGCCAGCAGCAGCGACTATATCCCCTTTGGGGGGGGCGGCGGGGAGCTGTTTTTT. As protein: CASSSDYIPFGGGGGELFF.

The V call is TRBV4-1, the J call TRBJ1-2; 9 nucleotides line up with TRBD1. Trimming took 2 bases from V and 3 from J; bases not matched to a gene: 7. CDR3 length: 16 amino acids. The V gene's germline CDR1 is MGHRA and CDR2 YSYEKL. CDR3 sequence: CASSQTRDRAYYGYTF. CDR3 nucleotide sequence: TGCGCCAGCAGCCAAACCCGGGACAGGGCGTACTATGGCTACACCTTC.

The rearrangement joins TRBV14 to TRBJ2-5; 7 nucleotides align to TRBD1. This CDR3 is 15 amino acids long. CDR1 SGHDN and CDR2 FVKESK come from the germline V gene. V lost 4 bases and J lost 1; bases outside the gene matches: 6. The CDR3 nucleotides read TGTGCCAGCAGCCTTATCCGGGACAGCCAAGAGACCCAGTACTTC. The encoded protein is CASSLIRDSQETQYF.

This clone has a handful of counts. V and J are TRBV11-2 and TRBJ2-5; 9 nucleotides align to TRBD2. J gave up 4 bases and V 2 bases, and 8 bases lay outside the gene matches. Per the germline V gene, CDR1 is SGHAT and CDR2 is FQNNGV. CDR3 length: 16 residues. CDR3 DNA: TGTGCCAGCAGCTTAATGCGGGGGGGAGAAGTAGAGACCCAGTACTTC. This encodes CASSLMRGGEVETQYF.

The J gene is TRBJ2-2, the V gene TRBV7-6; unclear D gene. Looked up from germline, CDR1 is SGHVS and CDR2 is FNYEAQ. The CDR3 has 16 residues. Trimming pared 1 base from V and 1 base from J, leaving 10 bases between. DNA for the CDR3: TGTGCCAGCAGCTTAGGCGCGCGCGTGAACACCGGGGAGCTGTTTTTT. Translating gives CASSLGARVNTGELFF.

The rearrangement uses TRBV7-8 and TRBJ1-2; D is perhaps TRBD1 (5 bases). Germline V gene data show CDR1 as SGHVS and CDR2 as FQNEAQ. The V gene lost 5 bases and the J gene lost 5 bases, with 21 bases spanning the gap. The CDR3 has 16 residues. CDR3 coding DNA: TGTGCCAGCAGCCTGGGGGAGGGAAGGGGAGGATATGGCTACACCTTC. As protein: CASSLGEGRGGYGYTF.

The chain is built from TRBV9 and TRBJ2-5; 8 positions agree with TRBD1. V lost 4 bases and J lost 4; bases outside the gene matches: 6. The V gene's germline CDR1 is SGDLS and CDR2 YYNGEE. CDR3 length: 14 residues. The CDR3 loop is CASSPDRGRETQYF. The CDR3 DNA reads TGTGCCAGCAGCCCAGACAGGGGTCGAGAGACCCAGTACTTC. The full variable domain, in which reference TRBV9 and TRBJ2-5 provide the parts outside the CDR3, is DSGVTQTPKHLITATGQRVTLRCSPRSGDLSVYWYQQSLDQGLQFLIQYYNGEERAKGNILERFSAQQFPDLHSELNLSSLELGDSALYFCASSPDRGRETQYFGPGTRLLVL.

V is TRBV4-3 and J is TRBJ1-4; no definite D call. Germline V CDR1 and CDR2: LGHNA, YSLEER. The length of the CDR3 is 16 residues. Trimming stripped 1 base from V and 11 bases from J, with 20 bases between. The CDR3 sequence is CASSQGSVGDVGKLFF. The CDR3 region has the DNA TGCGCCAGCAGCCAAGGCTCAGTCGGGGATGTAGGGAAACTGTTTTTT.

V usage is TRBV29-1 and J usage is TRBJ1-4; TRBD1 matches at 10 bases. In germline, CDR1 is SQVTM, CDR2 ANQGSEA. The CDR3 loop spans 13 amino acids. The J segment lost 7 bases and the V segment lost 7 bases, leaving 6 bases of the junction unmatched. The CDR3 loop reads CSAGQGGGEKLFF. The DNA for the CDR3 is TGCAGCGCTGGACAGGGGGGGGGTGAAAAACTGTTTTTT.

The chain combines TRBV5-8 with TRBJ1-6; a possible D gene is TRBD1 (5 bases). V gave up 4 bases and J gave up 0 bases, with 11 bases separating them. This CDR3 is built from 16 residues. The germline V gene has CDR1 SGHTS and CDR2 YDEGEE. DNA of the CDR3: TGTGCCAGCAGCCGAACGGGGGACTCCTATAATTCACCCCTCCACTTT. Protein: CASSRTGDSYNSPLHF.

V and J are TRBV9 and TRBJ1-1; 9 nucleotides align to TRBD1. Trimming removed 4 bases from V and 2 bases from J; junction bases left unmatched: 6. There are 15 residues in the CDR3. Germline values: CDR1 SGDLS, CDR2 YYNGEE. This CDR3 is CASSTGQGRNTEAFF. In nucleotides, the CDR3 is TGTGCCAGCAGCACAGGACAGGGGCGAAACACTGAAGCTTTCTTT.

CDR3 nucleotide sequence: TGTGCCAGCAGCACCGGGAAGAGAGGGCTGTTTTTT. Translation: CASSTGKRGLFF. V is TRBV7-9 and J is TRBJ2-2; a possible D gene is TRBD2 (5 bases). The V and J ends lost 5 bases and 13 bases respectively, with 14 bases between them. Per germline, CDR1 SEHNR and CDR2 FQNEAQ (reference sequence). This CDR3 contains 12 residues.

V gene TRBV4-1 combines with J gene TRBJ2-2; D call uncertain. The CDR3 totals 13 residues. The germline V gene has CDR1 MGHRA and CDR2 YSYEKL. Trimming cost V 3 bases and J 6 bases, with 8 bases left between them. DNA for the CDR3: TGCGCCAGCAGCCAGTCCGAGGCCGGGGAGCTGTTTTTT. Amino acids: CASSQSEAGELFF.

The gene calls are TRBV5-1 and TRBJ2-1; 9 bases line up with TRBD2. CDR1 SGHRS and CDR2 YFSETQ come from the germline V gene. The trim removed 0 bases at V and 6 bases at J, leaving 4 bases unmatched. The CDR3 extends over 15 amino acids. The CDR3 protein is CASSLEASGANEQFF. CDR3 DNA sequence: TGCGCCAGCAGCTTGGAGGCTAGCGGGGCCAATGAGCAGTTCTTC.

The chain recombines TRBV5-4 with TRBJ2-7, with 14 bases lining up with TRBD2. The J segment lost 5 bases and the V segment lost 4 bases, leaving 8 bases of the junction unmatched. The V gene's germline CDR1 is SGHNT and CDR2 YYREEE (reference sequence). The CDR3 has 16 residues. The CDR3 DNA is TGTGCCAGCAGCCCCCGGACTAGCGGGGGGACGGACGAGCAGTACTTC. It encodes CASSPRTSGGTDEQYF.

The genes are TRBV9 and TRBJ2-2; tentative D call: TRBD1 (5 bases). Germline-derived CDR1 and CDR2 are SGDLS and YYNGEE. The CDR3 is 14 amino acids. Trimming left V 1 base short and J 1 base short, with 5 bases between. CDR3 residues: CASSVQGNTGELFF. The CDR3 DNA follows: TGTGCCAGCAGCGTACAGGGGAACACCGGGGAGCTGTTTTTT.

This clone showed up just a few times. The genes are TRBV7-9 and TRBJ1-2, with D possibly being TRBD1 (5 bases). The CDR3 loop spans 12 amino acids. V was trimmed by 1 base and J by 10 bases, leaving 10 bases between them. Germline V gives CDR1 SEHNR, CDR2 FQNEAQ (reference sequence). CDR3 in DNA: TGTGCCAGCAGCTTAGGGGGCGTTAACTACACCTTC. Translating gives CASSLGGVNYTF.

This clone was found a few times. The rearrangement uses TRBV2 and TRBJ1-5; D not certain. The CDR3 runs to 15 residues. V was trimmed by 5 bases and J by 0 bases, leaving 11 bases between them. CDR1 is SNHLY, CDR2 FYNNEI, per germline. The CDR3 loop reads CASSREWNSNQPQHF. For the CDR3, the DNA is TGTGCCAGCAGTCGGGAATGGAATAGCAATCAGCCCCAGCATTTT.